This T cell receptor beta chain was sequenced for a study of blood T cells in healthy people across ages. The overall study: There was about one barcoded beta molecule captured by template switching per two T cells.

Per-sample yields of isolated PBMCs were at least 6 million. A J-beta primer mix and a sample-barcoded 5' primer were used in a second PCR of about 7 to 12 cycles. Every cDNA molecule bore a tag from a template-switch adaptor containing 12 random nucleotides. TCRdb re-derived calls from the 5' RACE reads in MiXCR, one entry per CDR3 protein. Of 890,000 or so distinct CDR3 sequences listed, roughly 60% are singletons. V was pared by 3 bases and J by 9 bases, with 8 bases of the junction left unmatched. CDR1 and CDR2 from the germline V gene are LGHNA and YSLEER. This CDR3 region has 14 residues. The sample taken for sequencing was blood. V and J are TRBV4-3 and TRBJ2-1; 7 nucleotides line up with TRBD2. This TCR was recovered from a man aged 30 to 39 in good health. This CDR3 reads CASSHTTSSGEQFF. Here the CDR3 DNA reads TGCGCCAGCAGCCATACGACTAGCTCGGGTGAGCAGTTCTTC.